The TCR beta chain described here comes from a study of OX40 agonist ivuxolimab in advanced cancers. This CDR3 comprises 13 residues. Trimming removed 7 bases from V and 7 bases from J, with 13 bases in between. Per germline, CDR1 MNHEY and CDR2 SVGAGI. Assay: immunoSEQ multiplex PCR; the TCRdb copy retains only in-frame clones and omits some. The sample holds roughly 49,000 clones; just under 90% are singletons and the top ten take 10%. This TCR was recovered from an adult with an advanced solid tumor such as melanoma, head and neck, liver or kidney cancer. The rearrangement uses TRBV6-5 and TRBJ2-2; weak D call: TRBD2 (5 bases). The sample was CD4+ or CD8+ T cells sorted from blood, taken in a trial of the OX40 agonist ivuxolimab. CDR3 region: CASTGSGVGELFF. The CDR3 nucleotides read TGTGCCAGCACCGGTTCCGGGGTCGGGGAGCTGTTTTTT.